The clone carrying this T cell receptor beta chain was detected a few times. Its antigen is unidentified. Trimming stripped 2 bases from V and 10 bases from J, with 7 bases between. Germline V gives CDR1 SGDLS, CDR2 YYNGEE. This CDR3 spans 11 amino acids. The data stem from a study of CD8 T cells in ankylosing spondylitis. Study-level points and caveats: Roughly 8 highly homologous variants made up a TCR beta motif, and this motif appeared characteristic of ankylosing spondylitis blood.

TCRdb recomputed calls from the 5' RACE reads with MiXCR, one row per CDR3 protein. This table has over 30,000 distinct CDR3 sequences, approximately 17% appearing once. The chain links TRBV9 to TRBJ2-1; a possible D gene is TRBD1 (5 bases). The origin of this receptor is a male donor with ankylosing spondylitis or in good health (not recorded which). Source material: blood. The CDR3 loop is CASSVQGEQFF. The CDR3 DNA reads TGTGCCAGCAGCGTGCAGGGAGAGCAGTTCTTC.